One and the same sample provided the 11 T cell receptor beta chains below, sequenced in a study of blood T cell repertoires in COVID-19. Clones were read by immunoSEQ multiplex PCR, and TCRdb kept only the in-frame ones, dropping some. The table includes roughly 300,000 clones, 85% to 90% detected once. The source material was PBMCs or T cells enriched from blood (not recorded which). All receptors derive from a young woman who had recovered from COVID-19.

The chain employs TRBV30 and TRBJ1-1; a weak D match, TRBD1 (6 bases). Trimming took off 8 bases at V and 0 bases at J, with 13 bases between the two ends. The CDR3 consists of 13 residues. Germline CDR1 GTSNPN, CDR2 SVGIG (reference sequence). The CDR3 nucleotides are TGTGCCGGGACACTAACCATGAACACTGAAGCTTTCTTT. Protein: CAGTLTMNTEAFF.

The chain links TRBV15 to TRBJ1-6; possible D gene TRBD1, 5 bases. The CDR3 has 16 amino acids. The V gene's germline CDR1 is LNHNV and CDR2 YYDKDF (reference sequence). Trimming stripped 6 bases from V and 4 bases from J, with 16 bases between. CDR3 region: CATRAWGGQYNSPLHF. The CDR3 DNA sequence: TGTGCCACCAGGGCCTGGGGAGGACAATATAATTCACCCCTCCACTTT.

The rearrangement links TRBV9 to TRBJ1-4, with D possibly matching TRBD1 (6 bases). CDR1 is SGDLS, CDR2 YYNGEE, per germline. The CDR3 sequence is 16 residues long. V was shortened by 0 bases and J by 8 bases, with 17 bases between the two germline ends. Here the CDR3 reads CASSVDVGGVGEKLFF. As DNA, the CDR3 is TGTGCCAGCAGCGTAGATGTAGGGGGAGTCGGGGAAAAACTGTTTTTT. The complete variable domain, with remaining parts taken from reference TRBV9 and TRBJ1-4, reads DSGVTQTPKHLITATGQRVTLRCSPRSGDLSVYWYQQSLDQGLQFLIQYYNGEERAKGNILERFSAQQFPDLHSELNLSSLELGDSALYFCASSVDVGGVGEKLFFGSGTQLSVL.

J is TRBJ2-7 and V is TRBV24-1, with D perhaps matching TRBD1 (5 bases). Per germline, CDR1 KGHDR and CDR2 SFDVKD. Trimming took off 7 bases at V and 5 bases at J, with 8 bases between the two ends. The CDR3 spans 11 residues. The CDR3 is CATSQGNEQYF. The CDR3 DNA reads as TGTGCCACCAGCCAGGGCAACGAGCAGTACTTC.

The V call is TRBV29-1, the J call TRBJ2-1, with a weak D call TRBD1 (6 bases). Trimming cost V 6 bases and J 0 bases, with 12 bases left between them. CDR1 is SQVTM and CDR2 is ANQGSEA in the germline V gene. The CDR3 totals 14 residues. The CDR3 region has the DNA TGCAGCGTCGACGGACAGAGCTCCTACAATGAGCAGTTCTTC. As protein: CSVDGQSSYNEQFF.

This chain connects TRBV11-2 to TRBJ2-4; D unclear. Trimming pared 0 bases from V and 7 bases from J, leaving 4 bases between. Germline-derived CDR1 and CDR2 are SGHAT and FQNNGV. This CDR3 region has 12 residues. CDR3 sequence: CASSLDRNIQYF. The CDR3 DNA sequence: TGTGCCAGCAGCTTAGATCGGAACATTCAGTACTTC.

The rearrangement joins TRBV4-1 to TRBJ1-2; 8 bases are a match to TRBD1. The CDR3 extends over 16 amino acids. Trimming took 0 bases from V and 6 from J; bases not matched to a gene: 9. Germline loops: CDR1 MGHRA, CDR2 YSYEKL. CDR3: CASSQDRDRGKNGYTF. CDR3 DNA: TGCGCCAGCAGCCAAGATCGCGACAGGGGCAAGAATGGCTACACCTTC.

The genes are TRBV15 and TRBJ1-4; D gene unclear. This CDR3 region has 13 residues. Trimming pared 11 bases from V and 8 bases from J, leaving 18 bases between. Looked up from germline, CDR1 is LNHNV and CDR2 is YYDKDF (reference sequence). The CDR3 loop is CASSRVPGEKLFF. CDR3 bases: TGTGCCTCGAGCCGGGTCCCGGGGGAAAAACTGTTTTTT.

The rearrangement uses TRBV3-1 (or the pseudogene TRBV3-2) and TRBJ2-5, with 9 bases aligning to TRBD2. The CDR3 totals 15 residues. Germline CDR1 reads LGHDT; CDR2 reads YNNKEL (reference sequence). The J segment lost 6 bases and the V segment lost 6 bases, leaving 11 bases of the junction unmatched. The DNA of the CDR3 is TGTGCCAGCAGTGGGGCTAGCGGGAAGGAAAAGACCCAGTACTTC. Protein sequence: CASSGASGKEKTQYF.

This chain joins TRBV29-1 and TRBJ2-3, with 8 bases lining up with TRBD2. Trimming removed 4 bases from V and 3 bases from J; junction bases left unmatched: 6. The CDR3 spans 14 residues. In germline, CDR1 is SQVTM, CDR2 ANQGSEA. The CDR3 region has the DNA TGCAGCGTTGCCGGGGGGGGTTGGACAGATACGCAGTATTTT. It encodes CSVAGGGWTDTQYF.

J is TRBJ2-1 and V is TRBV12-3 or TRBV12-4; 7 bases align to TRBD1. Germline trimming cut 5 bases from V and 16 bases from J; bases unmatched to any gene: 11. The CDR3 is 12 residues long. The chain's CDR3 is CASSIQGRSEFF. The CDR3 nucleotides read TGTGCCAGCAGTATACAGGGGAGATCGGAATTCTTC.